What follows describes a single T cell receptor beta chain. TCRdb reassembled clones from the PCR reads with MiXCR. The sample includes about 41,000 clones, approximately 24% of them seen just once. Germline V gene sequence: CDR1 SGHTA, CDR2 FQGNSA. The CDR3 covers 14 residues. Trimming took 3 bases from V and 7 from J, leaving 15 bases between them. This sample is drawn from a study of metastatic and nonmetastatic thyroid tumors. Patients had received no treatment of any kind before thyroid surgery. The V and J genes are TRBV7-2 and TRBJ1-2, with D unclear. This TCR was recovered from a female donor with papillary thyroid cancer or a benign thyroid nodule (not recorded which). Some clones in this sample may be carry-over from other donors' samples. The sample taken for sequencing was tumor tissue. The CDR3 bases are TGTGCCAGCAGCTTGGACGGAAGGACTGGTGGCTACACCTTC. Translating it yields CASSLDGRTGGYTF.